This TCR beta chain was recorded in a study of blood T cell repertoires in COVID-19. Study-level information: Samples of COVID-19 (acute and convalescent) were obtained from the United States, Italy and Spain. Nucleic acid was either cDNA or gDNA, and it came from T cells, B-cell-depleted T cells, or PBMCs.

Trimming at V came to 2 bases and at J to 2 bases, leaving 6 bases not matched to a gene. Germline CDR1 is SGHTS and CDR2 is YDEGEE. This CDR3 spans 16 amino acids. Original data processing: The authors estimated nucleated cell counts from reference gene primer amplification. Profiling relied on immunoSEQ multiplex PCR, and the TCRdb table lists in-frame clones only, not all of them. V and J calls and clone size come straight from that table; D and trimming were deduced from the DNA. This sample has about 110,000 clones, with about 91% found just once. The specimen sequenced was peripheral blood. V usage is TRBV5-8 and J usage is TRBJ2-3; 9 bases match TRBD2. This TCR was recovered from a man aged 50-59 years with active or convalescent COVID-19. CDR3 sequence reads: CASSFGSSGATDTQYF. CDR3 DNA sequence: TGTGCCAGCAGCTTTGGGTCTAGCGGGGCCACAGATACGCAGTATTTT.